The clone carrying this T cell receptor beta chain was detected a few times. Its antigen is unidentified. This entry belongs to a study of T-cell memory formation after mild COVID-19. On the study more broadly: TCR clusters were largely donor specific.

The TCR alpha and TCR beta cDNA libraries, bearing sample barcodes and UMIs, were generated by 5'RACE using constant-segment primers. TCRdb fed the 5' RACE reads into MiXCR, producing one record per CDR3 protein. The sample shows about 560,000 distinct CDR3 sequences, approximately 19% of them seen only once. General study findings and limits: Day 15 to 85 contracting clones showed balanced CD4/CD8; day 15 to 37 expanders favored CD4+.

Sequenced sample: PBMCs or a T cell subset sorted from them (not recorded which). This sequence was found in an adult woman who had mild COVID-19 (a few samples of this study predate the infection). Cell type and time point are not known.

Written as DNA, the CDR3 is TGTGCCAGCAGCTTCCGGTCCTGGGACAGGGGATACACCGGGGAGCTGTTTTTT. As protein: CASSFRSWDRGYTGELFF. The chain joins TRBV7-6 to TRBJ2-2; 10 nucleotides agree with TRBD1. Per the germline V gene, CDR1 is SGHVS and CDR2 is FNYEAQ. Trimming at V came to 3 bases and at J to 3 bases, leaving 10 bases not matched to a gene. The CDR3 loop spans 18 amino acids.